The T cell receptor (beta chain) described here comes from a study of T cell responses to AZD1222 COVID-19 vaccine. Study conclusions and caveats: Mapped onto spike, vaccine-associated CD4 TCRs spanned it and were dominant at 160-218 and 743-854.

This CDR3 is built from 14 residues. Trimming left V 1 base short and J 0 bases short, with 6 bases between. The germline CDR1 and CDR2 sequences are SGDLS and YYNGEE. Clones were read by immunoSEQ multiplex PCR, and TCRdb kept only the in-frame ones, dropping some. The profile covers approximately 160,000 clones, with 85% to 95% appearing a single time and roughly 1% taken by the ten largest. Points on this clone: Its antigen is undetermined.

The chain recombines TRBV9 with TRBJ2-3; D is uncertain. The sample here was peripheral blood, taken on day 0 of AZD1222 vaccination. This receptor was identified in an adult in good health. CDR3 sequence: CASSVSLSTDTQYF. The CDR3 DNA follows: TGTGCCAGCAGCGTATCGCTTAGCACAGATACGCAGTATTTT.